This T cell receptor (beta chain) was recovered during a study of blood T cell repertoires in COVID-19. Using immunoSEQ multiplex PCR, the repertoire was profiled, and TCRdb retains in-frame clones only, with some absent. This table holds 270,000 or so clones, about 85% found once. The source of this sequence is a human donor in a cohort sampled during active COVID-19. The sequencing sample was made of peripheral blood.

The CDR3 coding sequence is TGTGCCAGCAGTGAAAATAGAGTGGAGTCGGGGGAGCTGTTTTTT. Translated, it gives CASSENRVESGELFF. This chain joins TRBV6-1 and TRBJ2-2, with unresolved D. V was pared by 2 bases and J by 8 bases, with 15 bases between. The CDR3 has 15 residues. Germline V lookup: CDR1 MNHNS, CDR2 SASEGT.